The 14 T cell receptor beta chains below come from one sample, sequenced in a study of OX40 agonist ivuxolimab in advanced cancers. Assay: immunoSEQ multiplex PCR; the TCRdb copy retains only in-frame clones and omits some. Here the sample spans about 90,000 clones, roughly 91% being singletons. The sample was CD4+ or CD8+ T cells sorted from blood, taken in a trial of the OX40 agonist ivuxolimab. All receptors come from an adult with an advanced solid tumor such as melanoma, head and neck, liver or kidney cancer.

This chain uses TRBV7-2 with TRBJ2-1; TRBD2 matches 9 bases. Trimming cost V 5 bases and J 7 bases; bases outside gene matches: 12. The germline gives CDR1 SGHTA, CDR2 FQGNSA. This CDR3 is 16 amino acids long. The CDR3 region has the DNA TGTGCCAGCAGCCGTATAGCGGGGGCCGGTCCGAATGAGCAGTTCTTC. Protein: CASSRIAGAGPNEQFF.

This clone was picked up a small number of times. Other DNA sequences in the sample encode the same CDR3. The chain has TRBV19 and TRBJ2-1; D gene ambiguous. There are 16 residues in the CDR3. In germline, CDR1 is LNHDA, CDR2 SQIVND (reference sequence). V lost 1 base, J lost 0 bases, and 10 bases lay in between. The CDR3 reads CASSIGGSSSYNEQFF. CDR3 bases: TGTGCCAGTAGTATAGGAGGAAGTAGCTCCTACAATGAGCAGTTCTTC. Filled out from reference TRBV19 and TRBJ2-1, the complete variable domain reads DGGITQSPKYLFRKEGQNVTLSCEQNLNHDAMYWYRQDPGQGLRLIYYSQIVNDFQKGDIAEGYSVSREKKESFPLTVTSAQKNPTAFYLCASSIGGSSSYNEQFFGPGTRLTVL.

The CDR3 nucleotides read TGTGCCAGCTCACCCCTTCCTAGCGGGAGCCGATACAATGAGCAGTTCTTC. Amino acids: CASSPLPSGSRYNEQFF. The genes are TRBV18 and TRBJ2-1, with TRBD2 identical over 10 bases. This CDR3 spans 17 amino acids. The trim removed 3 bases at V and 4 bases at J, leaving 9 bases unmatched. Germline CDR1 and CDR2: KGHSH and LQKENI.

The chain links TRBV5-1 to TRBJ2-7; 9 bases agree with TRBD2. The trim removed 4 bases at V and 6 bases at J, leaving 8 bases unmatched. Germline V gene data show CDR1 as SGHRS and CDR2 as YFSETQ. The CDR3 covers 14 residues. The CDR3 protein is CASSPSGRKGEQYF. CDR3 DNA: TGCGCCAGCAGCCCGAGCGGGAGGAAAGGCGAGCAGTACTTC.

The chain is built from TRBV19 and TRBJ2-1; TRBD2 matches 15 bases. V shed 6 bases, J shed 0 bases, and the junction held 3 bases outside the gene matches. CDR1 and CDR2 (germline): LNHDA, SQIVND (reference sequence). This CDR3 contains 17 residues. The CDR3: CASSGTSGGSSYNEQFF. The CDR3 DNA reads as TGTGCCAGTAGCGGGACTAGCGGGGGGAGCTCCTACAATGAGCAGTTCTTC.

A remark on this clone: Different DNA sequences within this sample yield the same CDR3. The CDR3 loop reads CASSQDRRVSYNEQFF. The CDR3 DNA is TGCGCCAGCAGCCAAGATAGGAGGGTCTCCTACAATGAGCAGTTCTTC. The chain carries TRBV4-1 and TRBJ2-1; a possible D gene is TRBD2 (6 bases). CDR3 length: 16 residues. V was pared by 0 bases and J by 0 bases, with 9 bases between. Germline V gene sequence: CDR1 MGHRA, CDR2 YSYEKL.

The chain employs TRBV5-6 and TRBJ1-4; 9 bases line up with TRBD1. CDR1 and CDR2 from the germline V gene are SGHDT and YYEEEE. The CDR3 sequence is 15 residues long. V lost 2 bases to trimming and J lost 3 bases; unmatched junction nucleotides: 2. Here the CDR3 reads CASSFRQGANEKLFF. The CDR3 nucleotides are TGTGCCAGCAGCTTTCGACAGGGGGCTAATGAAAAACTGTTTTTT.

The chain employs TRBV5-4 and TRBJ2-3; 14 nucleotides match TRBD2. The CDR3 totals 16 residues. Germline CDR1 is SGHNT and CDR2 is YYREEE (reference sequence). The ends lost 8 bases at V and 3 bases at J; junction bases unmatched: 8. The chain's CDR3 is CASKKRLAGGTDTQYF. In nucleotides, the CDR3 is TGTGCCAGTAAGAAGAGACTAGCGGGAGGGACAGATACGCAGTATTTT.

J is TRBJ2-3 and V is TRBV14; 9 bases map to TRBD2. Losses at the gene ends were 1 base for V and 1 base for J; bases not matched to a gene: 9. CDR1 is SGHDN and CDR2 is FVKESK in the germline V gene. This CDR3 contains 18 residues. The CDR3 loop reads CASSQGRLAGSRTDTQYF. CDR3 DNA: TGTGCCAGCAGCCAAGGCCGGCTAGCGGGAAGTCGCACAGATACGCAGTATTTT.

This chain connects TRBV5-1 to TRBJ1-1; D is uncertain. Germline values: CDR1 SGHRS, CDR2 YFSETQ. V gave up 0 bases and J gave up 0 bases, with 6 bases separating them. The CDR3 sequence is 14 residues long. CDR3 residues: CASSLVAMNTEAFF. The CDR3 DNA is TGCGCCAGCAGCTTGGTGGCCATGAACACTGAAGCTTTCTTT.

The chain links TRBV28 to TRBJ2-3; no firm D call. CDR1 and CDR2 (germline): MDHEN, SYDVKM. This CDR3 region has 14 residues. The ends were cut back, 2 bases at V and 5 bases at J, with 11 bases in the middle. The DNA of the CDR3 is TGTGCCAGCAGTTTACGGCCCAGCCGAGATACGCAGTATTTT. This sequence encodes CASSLRPSRDTQYF.

The chain is built from TRBV2 and TRBJ2-1, with unresolved D. There are 11 residues in the CDR3. Trimming took 3 bases from V and 7 from J, leaving 4 bases between them. CDR1 SNHLY and CDR2 FYNNEI come from the germline V gene. CDR3 nucleotides: TGTGCCAGCAGTGAGGAAAATGAGCAGTTCTTC. Translation gives CASSEENEQFF.

This rearrangement joins TRBV4-1 to TRBJ1-6, with D possibly TRBD1 on 5 matching bases. V lost 0 bases, J lost 8 bases, and 14 bases lay in between. CDR1 is MGHRA, CDR2 YSYEKL, per germline. The CDR3 runs 16 residues. In nucleotides, the CDR3 is TGCGCCAGCAGCCAAGATTGGTCACCCAGGGATTCACCCCTCCACTTT. Amino acids: CASSQDWSPRDSPLHF.

The chain couples TRBV6-4 to TRBJ2-2; 10 nucleotides line up with TRBD2. CDR3 length equals 16 residues. V shed 7 bases, J shed 0 bases, and the junction held 5 bases outside the gene matches. CDR1 and CDR2 from the germline V gene are MRHNA and SNTAGT. CDR3 protein: CASKRTSGANTGELFF. CDR3 in DNA: TGTGCCAGCAAAAGGACTAGCGGCGCGAACACCGGGGAGCTGTTTTTT.